The 13 T cell receptor beta chains reported below all come from one sample, sequenced in a study of blood T cell repertoires in COVID-19 (dated by TCRdb to the early 2020s). The receptor library was made with the immunoSEQ multiplex PCR assay. TCRdb re-hosts the immuneACCESS table, in-frame sequences only. Its copies lack some clones; in the studies checked, an unresolved V gene accounts for under half of them, and the cause for the rest is not known. The sample data list about 150,000 clones, and roughly three quarters of these were observed just once. The top ten clones comprise 8.6% of the sample. Material: peripheral blood. The receptors shown here come from a man aged 45-60 years with active or convalescent COVID-19.

This chain uses TRBV18 with TRBJ1-4; 7 bases map to TRBD1. Germline values: CDR1 KGHSH, CDR2 LQKENI. This CDR3 region has 14 residues. J lost 7 bases, V lost 6 bases, and 8 bases had no gene match. This CDR3 reads CASSDRDPGEKLFF. CDR3 DNA sequence: TGTGCCAGCTCCGACAGGGACCCGGGTGAAAAACTGTTTTTT. Based on the CDR3 plus reference TRBV18 and TRBJ1-4, the full variable domain is NAGVMQNPRHLVRRRGQEARLRCSPMKGHSHVYWYRQLPEEGLKFMVYLQKENIIDESGMPKERFSAEFPKEGPSILRIQQVVRGDSAAYFCASSDRDPGEKLFFGSGTQLSVL.

This clone was found once. This chain connects TRBV19 to TRBJ2-3, with 8 bases aligning to TRBD1. From germline, CDR1 is LNHDA and CDR2 SQIVND (reference sequence). Trimming at V came to 3 bases and at J to 4 bases, leaving 6 bases not matched to a gene. This CDR3 is 15 amino acids long. This CDR3 reads CASSIWTGWSDTQYF. The CDR3 nucleotides read TGTGCCAGTAGTATTTGGACAGGGTGGTCAGATACGCAGTATTTT.

This sequence joins TRBV30 and TRBJ2-3, with D perhaps TRBD1 (6 bases). Trimming removed 2 bases from V and 6 bases from J, with 15 bases in between. Germline V gene sequence: CDR1 GTSNPN, CDR2 SVGIG (reference sequence). The CDR3 has 14 amino acids. The CDR3 DNA reads TGTGCCTGGAGTTCAGGGGACCCGACTGATACGCAGTATTTT. Translated: CAWSSGDPTDTQYF.

This clone was detected only once. J is TRBJ2-7 and V is TRBV3-1 (or the pseudogene TRBV3-2), with 9 bases fitting TRBD1. The V segment lost 4 bases and the J segment 6 bases; nucleotides outside the gene matches: 10. The CDR3 contains 15 residues. Per germline, CDR1 LGHDT and CDR2 YNNKEL (reference sequence). CDR3 coding DNA: TGTGCCAGCAGCCCCTACAGGGGGCAAGTCGGCGAGCAGTACTTC. Residues: CASSPYRGQVGEQYF.

The chain carries TRBV7-8 and TRBJ2-1; D perhaps matches TRBD1 (6 bases). The CDR3 has 15 amino acids. Trimming pared 3 bases from V and 1 base from J, leaving 10 bases between. CDR1 is SGHVS and CDR2 is FQNEAQ in the germline V gene. DNA for the CDR3: TGTGCCAGCAGCTTCTTGCAGGGGTCCTACAATGAGCAGTTCTTC. Its protein is CASSFLQGSYNEQFF.

The chain carries TRBV29-1 and TRBJ2-1, with a possible D match to TRBD2 (6 bases). The CDR3 consists of 15 residues. Germline-derived CDR1 and CDR2 are SQVTM and ANQGSEA. Between the trimmed V and J ends, which lost 3 bases and 4 bases, there was a span of 16 bases. CDR3 DNA: TGCAGCGTTGAGGCCCGACTAGGAGGGTACAATGAGCAGTTCTTC. Translating it yields CSVEARLGGYNEQFF.

This clone was seen only once. This sequence joins TRBV7-2 and TRBJ2-1, with 8 bases that match TRBD2. The length of the CDR3 is 16 residues. The ends lost 4 bases at V and 7 bases at J; junction bases unmatched: 12. Germline V CDR1 and CDR2: SGHTA, FQGNSA. CDR3 sequence reads: CASSSSPSGSGNEQFF. CDR3 sequence (DNA): TGTGCCAGCAGCTCCTCGCCCAGCGGGAGTGGTAATGAGCAGTTCTTC. The whole variable domain, filled in from reference TRBV7-2 and TRBJ2-1, reads GAGVSQSPSNKVTEKGKDVELRCDPISGHTALYWYRQSLGQGLEFLIYFQGNSAPDKSGLPSDRFSAERTGGSVSTLTIQRTQQEDSAVYLCASSSSPSGSGNEQFFGPGTRLTVL.

The V and J genes are TRBV11-2 and TRBJ2-2; tentative D call: TRBD2 (5 bases). Trimming stripped 6 bases from V and 6 bases from J, with 14 bases between. Per germline, CDR1 SGHAT and CDR2 FQNNGV. The CDR3 sequence is 14 residues long. The CDR3 here is CASRRVGGPGELFF. CDR3 DNA: TGTGCCAGCAGGCGAGTCGGAGGTCCCGGGGAGCTGTTTTTT.

About this clone: The sample carries other DNA sequences with the same CDR3. This chain joins TRBV5-1 and TRBJ2-5; TRBD2 agrees at 8 bases. Germline CDR1 and CDR2: SGHRS and YFSETQ. This CDR3 has 14 amino acids. V was clipped by 4 bases and J by 2 bases; unmatched bases: 4. The CDR3 nucleotides are TGCGCCAGCAGCCTGACTAGCGCTCAAGAGACCCAGTACTTC. Amino acids: CASSLTSAQETQYF.

This clone has just a few counts. The chain couples TRBV20-1 to TRBJ2-7, with TRBD2 as a possible D gene (5 bases). V gave up 6 bases and J gave up 4 bases, with 10 bases separating them. Per the germline V gene, CDR1 is DFQATT and CDR2 is SNEGSKA (reference sequence). The CDR3 has 11 amino acids. The CDR3 region has the DNA TGCAGTGCCGGGGTGGGATACGAGCAGTACTTC. It encodes CSAGVGYEQYF.

The chain joins TRBV28 to TRBJ1-2; D possibly corresponds to TRBD1 (6 bases). This CDR3 region has 14 residues. Germline lookup yields CDR1 MDHEN and CDR2 SYDVKM. V lost 7 bases and J 0 bases, leaving 12 bases between the germline ends. CDR3 sequence: CASTGQHPNYGYTF. CDR3 DNA: TGTGCCAGCACAGGACAGCACCCTAACTATGGCTACACCTTC.

J is TRBJ2-2 and V is TRBV27; TRBD2 agrees at 8 bases. There are 16 residues in the CDR3. V was pared by 5 bases and J by 4 bases, with 9 bases of the junction left unmatched. Per the germline V gene, CDR1 is MNHEY and CDR2 is SMNVEV (reference sequence). The CDR3 spells CASSKGLAGFTGELFF. The CDR3 coding sequence is TGTGCCAGCAGTAAAGGCCTAGCGGGCTTCACCGGGGAGCTGTTTTTT.

The genes are TRBV7-8 and TRBJ2-1; 7 bases are a match to TRBD1. The V and J ends lost 5 bases and 7 bases, in that order; junction bases with no gene match: 11. The CDR3 runs to 15 residues. The germline CDR1 and CDR2 sequences are SGHVS and FQNEAQ. The CDR3 coding sequence is TGTGCCAGCAGCAAAGGGGGCCAGGGTGGTAATGAGCAGTTCTTC. Translated: CASSKGGQGGNEQFF.